Shown below are 8 T cell receptor beta chains from a single sample sequenced in a study of T-cell reconstitution after alpha-beta-depleted transplantation in children. Molecular barcoding with unique molecular identifiers was used for the TCRbeta library. TCRdb called the PCR reads again in MiXCR, with one record for every CDR3 protein. This table has some 490,000 distinct CDR3 sequences, approximately 12% appearing once. The sequencing used PBMCs from the stem cell graft donor, collected from the stem cell graft. The receptor source for this set is a human donor who donated a stem cell graft to a child with combined immunodeficiency.

This chain connects TRBV10-3 to TRBJ2-5; 14 bases agree with TRBD2. V was pared by 6 bases and J by 1 base, with 4 bases of the junction left unmatched. CDR1 and CDR2 (germline): ENHRY, SYGVKD. CDR3 length: 16 residues. The CDR3 DNA reads TGTGCCATCAGCGGACTAGCGGGAGGAGGCCAAGAGACCCAGTACTTC. Protein sequence: CAISGLAGGGQETQYF.

This chain uses TRBV7-8 with TRBJ1-2; maybe TRBD1 (5 bases). Germline CDR1 SGHVS, CDR2 FQNEAQ. V was clipped by 5 bases and J by 5 bases, with 15 bases between them. This CDR3 has 14 amino acids. Here the CDR3 DNA reads TGTGCCAGCAGCCGGTCCGGGGCGGGGTATGGCTACACCTTC. Its translation: CASSRSGAGYGYTF.

The chain employs TRBV7-9 and TRBJ2-3; D is undetermined. The CDR3 spans 11 residues. V lost 10 bases and J lost 6, with 11 bases in between. Germline-derived CDR1 and CDR2 are SEHNR and FQNEAQ (reference sequence). The CDR3 spells CAIYAVDTQYF. CDR3 bases: TGTGCCATCTACGCCGTGGATACGCAGTATTTT. Full variable domain (rest looked up from reference TRBV7-9 and TRBJ2-3): DTGVSQNPRHKITKRGQNVTFRCDPISEHNRLYWYRQTLGQGPEFLTYFQNEAQLEKSRLLSDRFSAERPKGSFSTLEIQRTEQGDSAMYLCAIYAVDTQYFGPGTRLTVL.

This clonotype has a handful of counts. The V call is TRBV7-9, the J call TRBJ1-6, with D unclear. The CDR3 extends over 14 amino acids. Trimming took 3 bases from V and 10 from J, leaving 13 bases between them. Germline V lookup: CDR1 SEHNR, CDR2 FQNEAQ (reference sequence). In DNA form, the CDR3 reads TGTGCCAGCAGCTTCGACCCCGCACCGTCACCCCTCCACTTT. Its protein is CASSFDPAPSPLHF.

V is TRBV3-1 and J is TRBJ2-1; no clear D. This CDR3 contains 16 residues. The germline CDR1 and CDR2 sequences are LGHDT and YNNKEL (reference sequence). Between the trimmed V and J ends, which lost 4 bases and 4 bases, there was a span of 17 bases. The CDR3 sequence: CASSRWRPLSYNEQFF. The CDR3 DNA reads TGTGCCAGCAGCCGATGGCGGCCTCTTAGTTACAATGAGCAGTTCTTC.

The chain recombines TRBV20-1 with TRBJ2-7; D possibly matches TRBD1 or TRBD2 (5 bases each). Germline CDR1 DFQATT, CDR2 SNEGSKA (reference sequence). This CDR3 is built from 17 residues. Between the trimmed V and J ends, which lost 5 bases and 2 bases, there was a span of 25 bases. CDR3 in DNA: TGCAGTGCTGCCCGGTCGCGTGGGGGTCCGTCCCCCTACGAGCAGTACTTC. Translated: CSAARSRGGPSPYEQYF.

J is TRBJ2-2 and V is TRBV10-3, with a tentative D call TRBD1 (6 bases). The CDR3 loop spans 15 amino acids. The germline V gene encodes CDR1 ENHRY and CDR2 SYGVKD. The ends were cut back, 4 bases at V and 0 bases at J, with 9 bases in the middle. The CDR3 nucleotides read TGTGCCATCAGTGGGGGGACACCGAACACCGGGGAGCTGTTTTTT. This encodes CAISGGTPNTGELFF.

This clonotype was observed a handful of times. The chain recombines TRBV6-5 with TRBJ2-1; D is unclear. CDR1 is MNHEY, CDR2 SVGAGI, per germline. V shed 6 bases and J shed 10 bases, with 13 bases lying between them. There are 12 residues in the CDR3. CDR3 sequence reads: CASSSDSREQFF. Here the CDR3 DNA reads TGTGCCAGCAGCAGTGATTCCCGCGAGCAGTTCTTC.